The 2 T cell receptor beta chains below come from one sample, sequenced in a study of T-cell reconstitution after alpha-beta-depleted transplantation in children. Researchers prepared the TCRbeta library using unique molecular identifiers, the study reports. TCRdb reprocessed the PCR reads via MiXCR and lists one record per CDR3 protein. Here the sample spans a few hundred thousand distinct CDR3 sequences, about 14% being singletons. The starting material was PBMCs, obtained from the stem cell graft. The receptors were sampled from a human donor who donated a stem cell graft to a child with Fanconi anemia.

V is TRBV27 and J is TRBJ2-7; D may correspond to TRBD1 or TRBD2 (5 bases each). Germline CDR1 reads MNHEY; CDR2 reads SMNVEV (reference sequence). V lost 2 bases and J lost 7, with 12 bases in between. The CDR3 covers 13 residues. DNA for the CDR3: TGTGCCAGCAGTTTAACCGGGGCCTGGGAGCAGTACTTC. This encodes CASSLTGAWEQYF.

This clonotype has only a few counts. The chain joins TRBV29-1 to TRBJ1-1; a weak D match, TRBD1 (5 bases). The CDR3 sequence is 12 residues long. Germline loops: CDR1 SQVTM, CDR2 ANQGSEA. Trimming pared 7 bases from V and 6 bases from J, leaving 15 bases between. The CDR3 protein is CSAGTIMPEAFF. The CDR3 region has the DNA TGCAGCGCCGGGACTATCATGCCTGAAGCTTTCTTT.